The rows below give T cell receptor beta chains drawn from one sample of a study of blood T cell repertoires in COVID-19. Generated by immunoSEQ multiplex PCR, the TCRdb table keeps only in-frame clones and is missing some. The sample has 200,000 to 250,000 clones; 81% are singletons. Sequenced: PBMCs or T cells enriched from blood (not recorded which). These receptors were collected from a man between 40 and 49 years old who had recovered from COVID-19. Each CDR3 is given with its conserved first and last residue. D genes are given only for firm matches.

cdr3_aa v_call d_call j_call
CASSLAWGGDEQFF TRBV5-1 . TRBJ2-1
CASSPTAKYEKLFF TRBV2 . TRBJ1-4
CAWATGTALSNQPQHF TRBV30 TRBD1 TRBJ1-5
CASSPTTGILGDTQYF TRBV19 TRBD1 TRBJ2-3
CASSVTGTGEEKLFF TRBV11-2 TRBD1 TRBJ1-4
CASSFSSDVGYGYTF TRBV7-6 . TRBJ1-2
CASSRTTNYGYTF TRBV19 . TRBJ1-2
CASSQETGPLGYTF TRBV3-1/TRBV3-2 . TRBJ1-2
CASSQLRQGDGYTF TRBV3-1/TRBV3-2 TRBD1 TRBJ1-2
CSVEDRYQRNNEQFF TRBV29-1 . TRBJ2-1
CASSRNRGVTGELFF TRBV3-1/TRBV3-2 TRBD1 TRBJ2-2
CASSRRQGNIRMNTEAFF TRBV6-6 TRBD1 TRBJ1-1
CASSLSGRALYNEQFF TRBV5-1 TRBD2 TRBJ2-1
CASSDGLNQPQHF TRBV6-4 . TRBJ1-5
CASSYEGTGTNEQFF TRBV6-5 TRBD1 TRBJ2-1
CASSQGSGNQPQHF TRBV19 . TRBJ1-5
CASSSRQGTETQYF TRBV13 TRBD1 TRBJ2-5
CASSPLRTPDSYEQYF TRBV3-1/TRBV3-2 . TRBJ2-7
CASIRRTGGTGELFF TRBV2 TRBD2 TRBJ2-2
CASSRPRIHSNTEAFF TRBV5-6 . TRBJ1-1
CASSVAGGAVLTF TRBV9 TRBD2 TRBJ2-6
CASRARTSLTDTQYF TRBV5-4 TRBD2 TRBJ2-3
CASSFGTGNQPQHF TRBV5-6 TRBD1 TRBJ1-5
CASTTFGVQGGNEQFF TRBV28 . TRBJ2-1
CASSLRGTYEQYF TRBV5-5 . TRBJ2-7
CAWSAGPGLGEKLFF TRBV30 . TRBJ1-4
CARSLGQLNQPQHF TRBV5-3 . TRBJ1-5
CASSVWTSPYNEQFF TRBV9 TRBD2 TRBJ2-1
CASARSGANTEAFF TRBV2 . TRBJ1-1
CASSPPFDQETQYF TRBV7-9 . TRBJ2-5
CASRRTDNSPLHF TRBV25-1 . TRBJ1-6
CASSPPTGSYEQYF TRBV18 . TRBJ2-7
CASSVPPGDSYGYTF TRBV11-2 TRBD1 TRBJ1-2
CASSLRTSGDYEQYF TRBV5-5 TRBD2 TRBJ2-7
CASSLSRLDQETQYF TRBV11-3 . TRBJ2-5
CASSPDGLAGAEQFF TRBV7-3 TRBD2 TRBJ2-1
CASSVIGGQQYF TRBV18 . TRBJ2-7
CASSLALSSVSGNTIYF TRBV5-1 . TRBJ1-3